The present TCR beta chain was sequenced within a study of OX40 agonist ivuxolimab in advanced cancers. Study in general: Participants could have had prior anti-PD-1, anti-PD-L1 or anti-CTLA-4 therapy, and roughly 39% had some. One hepatocellular carcinoma and two cutaneous melanoma patients partially responded.

This table comes from immunoSEQ multiplex PCR, and its TCRdb copy is limited to in-frame clones, with some not included. The sample yields about 79,000 clones, around 94% seen once. As for this clone: No antigen is known for it.

Samples were taken at baseline and on day 1 of cycles 4 and 7. The study, taken as a whole, reports: Low clonal expansion, among the lowest seen, marked partial responders at 0.1-3.0 mg/kg.

The TCR originated in an adult with an advanced solid tumor such as melanoma, head and neck, liver or kidney cancer. The sample in question was CD4+ or CD8+ T cells sorted from blood, obtained in a trial of the OX40 agonist ivuxolimab.

CDR3 sequence reads: CASSPSGTNTEAFF. CDR3 coding DNA: TGTGCCAGCAGCCCTTCCGGGACCAACACTGAAGCTTTCTTT. The V and J genes are TRBV9 and TRBJ1-1; possibly TRBD1 for D (5 bases). V was pared by 4 bases and J by 2 bases, with 12 bases between. The CDR3 extends over 14 amino acids. Germline V lookup: CDR1 SGDLS, CDR2 YYNGEE.